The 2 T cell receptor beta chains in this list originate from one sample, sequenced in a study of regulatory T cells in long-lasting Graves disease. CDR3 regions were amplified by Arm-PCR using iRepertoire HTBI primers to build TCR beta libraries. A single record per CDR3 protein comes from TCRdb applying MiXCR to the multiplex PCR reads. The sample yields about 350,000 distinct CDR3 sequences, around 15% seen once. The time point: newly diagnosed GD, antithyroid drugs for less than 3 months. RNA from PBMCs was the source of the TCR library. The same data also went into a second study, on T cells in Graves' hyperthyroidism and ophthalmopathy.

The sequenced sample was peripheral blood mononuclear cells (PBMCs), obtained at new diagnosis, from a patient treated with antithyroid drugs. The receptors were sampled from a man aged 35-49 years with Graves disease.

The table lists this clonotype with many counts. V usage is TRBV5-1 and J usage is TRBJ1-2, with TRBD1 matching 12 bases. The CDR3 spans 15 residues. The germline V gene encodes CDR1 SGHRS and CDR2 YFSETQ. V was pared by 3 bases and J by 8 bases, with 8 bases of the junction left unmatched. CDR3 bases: TGCGCCAGCAGCTACGCCGGGACAGGGGGCTCCGGCTACACCTTC. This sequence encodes CASSYAGTGGSGYTF. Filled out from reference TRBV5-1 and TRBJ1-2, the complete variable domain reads KAGVTQTPRYLIKTRGQQVTLSCSPISGHRSVSWYQQTPGQGLQFLFEYFSETQRNKGNFPGRFSGRQFSNSRSEMNVSTLELGDSALYLCASSYAGTGGSGYTFGSGTRLTVV.

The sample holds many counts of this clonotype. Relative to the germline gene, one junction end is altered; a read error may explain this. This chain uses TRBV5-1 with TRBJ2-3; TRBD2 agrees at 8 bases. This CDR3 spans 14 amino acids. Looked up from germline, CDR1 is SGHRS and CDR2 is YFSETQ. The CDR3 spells CASKAGAYTDTQYF. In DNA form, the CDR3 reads TGTGCCAGCAAAGCGGGGGCCTACACAGATACGCAGTATTTT.